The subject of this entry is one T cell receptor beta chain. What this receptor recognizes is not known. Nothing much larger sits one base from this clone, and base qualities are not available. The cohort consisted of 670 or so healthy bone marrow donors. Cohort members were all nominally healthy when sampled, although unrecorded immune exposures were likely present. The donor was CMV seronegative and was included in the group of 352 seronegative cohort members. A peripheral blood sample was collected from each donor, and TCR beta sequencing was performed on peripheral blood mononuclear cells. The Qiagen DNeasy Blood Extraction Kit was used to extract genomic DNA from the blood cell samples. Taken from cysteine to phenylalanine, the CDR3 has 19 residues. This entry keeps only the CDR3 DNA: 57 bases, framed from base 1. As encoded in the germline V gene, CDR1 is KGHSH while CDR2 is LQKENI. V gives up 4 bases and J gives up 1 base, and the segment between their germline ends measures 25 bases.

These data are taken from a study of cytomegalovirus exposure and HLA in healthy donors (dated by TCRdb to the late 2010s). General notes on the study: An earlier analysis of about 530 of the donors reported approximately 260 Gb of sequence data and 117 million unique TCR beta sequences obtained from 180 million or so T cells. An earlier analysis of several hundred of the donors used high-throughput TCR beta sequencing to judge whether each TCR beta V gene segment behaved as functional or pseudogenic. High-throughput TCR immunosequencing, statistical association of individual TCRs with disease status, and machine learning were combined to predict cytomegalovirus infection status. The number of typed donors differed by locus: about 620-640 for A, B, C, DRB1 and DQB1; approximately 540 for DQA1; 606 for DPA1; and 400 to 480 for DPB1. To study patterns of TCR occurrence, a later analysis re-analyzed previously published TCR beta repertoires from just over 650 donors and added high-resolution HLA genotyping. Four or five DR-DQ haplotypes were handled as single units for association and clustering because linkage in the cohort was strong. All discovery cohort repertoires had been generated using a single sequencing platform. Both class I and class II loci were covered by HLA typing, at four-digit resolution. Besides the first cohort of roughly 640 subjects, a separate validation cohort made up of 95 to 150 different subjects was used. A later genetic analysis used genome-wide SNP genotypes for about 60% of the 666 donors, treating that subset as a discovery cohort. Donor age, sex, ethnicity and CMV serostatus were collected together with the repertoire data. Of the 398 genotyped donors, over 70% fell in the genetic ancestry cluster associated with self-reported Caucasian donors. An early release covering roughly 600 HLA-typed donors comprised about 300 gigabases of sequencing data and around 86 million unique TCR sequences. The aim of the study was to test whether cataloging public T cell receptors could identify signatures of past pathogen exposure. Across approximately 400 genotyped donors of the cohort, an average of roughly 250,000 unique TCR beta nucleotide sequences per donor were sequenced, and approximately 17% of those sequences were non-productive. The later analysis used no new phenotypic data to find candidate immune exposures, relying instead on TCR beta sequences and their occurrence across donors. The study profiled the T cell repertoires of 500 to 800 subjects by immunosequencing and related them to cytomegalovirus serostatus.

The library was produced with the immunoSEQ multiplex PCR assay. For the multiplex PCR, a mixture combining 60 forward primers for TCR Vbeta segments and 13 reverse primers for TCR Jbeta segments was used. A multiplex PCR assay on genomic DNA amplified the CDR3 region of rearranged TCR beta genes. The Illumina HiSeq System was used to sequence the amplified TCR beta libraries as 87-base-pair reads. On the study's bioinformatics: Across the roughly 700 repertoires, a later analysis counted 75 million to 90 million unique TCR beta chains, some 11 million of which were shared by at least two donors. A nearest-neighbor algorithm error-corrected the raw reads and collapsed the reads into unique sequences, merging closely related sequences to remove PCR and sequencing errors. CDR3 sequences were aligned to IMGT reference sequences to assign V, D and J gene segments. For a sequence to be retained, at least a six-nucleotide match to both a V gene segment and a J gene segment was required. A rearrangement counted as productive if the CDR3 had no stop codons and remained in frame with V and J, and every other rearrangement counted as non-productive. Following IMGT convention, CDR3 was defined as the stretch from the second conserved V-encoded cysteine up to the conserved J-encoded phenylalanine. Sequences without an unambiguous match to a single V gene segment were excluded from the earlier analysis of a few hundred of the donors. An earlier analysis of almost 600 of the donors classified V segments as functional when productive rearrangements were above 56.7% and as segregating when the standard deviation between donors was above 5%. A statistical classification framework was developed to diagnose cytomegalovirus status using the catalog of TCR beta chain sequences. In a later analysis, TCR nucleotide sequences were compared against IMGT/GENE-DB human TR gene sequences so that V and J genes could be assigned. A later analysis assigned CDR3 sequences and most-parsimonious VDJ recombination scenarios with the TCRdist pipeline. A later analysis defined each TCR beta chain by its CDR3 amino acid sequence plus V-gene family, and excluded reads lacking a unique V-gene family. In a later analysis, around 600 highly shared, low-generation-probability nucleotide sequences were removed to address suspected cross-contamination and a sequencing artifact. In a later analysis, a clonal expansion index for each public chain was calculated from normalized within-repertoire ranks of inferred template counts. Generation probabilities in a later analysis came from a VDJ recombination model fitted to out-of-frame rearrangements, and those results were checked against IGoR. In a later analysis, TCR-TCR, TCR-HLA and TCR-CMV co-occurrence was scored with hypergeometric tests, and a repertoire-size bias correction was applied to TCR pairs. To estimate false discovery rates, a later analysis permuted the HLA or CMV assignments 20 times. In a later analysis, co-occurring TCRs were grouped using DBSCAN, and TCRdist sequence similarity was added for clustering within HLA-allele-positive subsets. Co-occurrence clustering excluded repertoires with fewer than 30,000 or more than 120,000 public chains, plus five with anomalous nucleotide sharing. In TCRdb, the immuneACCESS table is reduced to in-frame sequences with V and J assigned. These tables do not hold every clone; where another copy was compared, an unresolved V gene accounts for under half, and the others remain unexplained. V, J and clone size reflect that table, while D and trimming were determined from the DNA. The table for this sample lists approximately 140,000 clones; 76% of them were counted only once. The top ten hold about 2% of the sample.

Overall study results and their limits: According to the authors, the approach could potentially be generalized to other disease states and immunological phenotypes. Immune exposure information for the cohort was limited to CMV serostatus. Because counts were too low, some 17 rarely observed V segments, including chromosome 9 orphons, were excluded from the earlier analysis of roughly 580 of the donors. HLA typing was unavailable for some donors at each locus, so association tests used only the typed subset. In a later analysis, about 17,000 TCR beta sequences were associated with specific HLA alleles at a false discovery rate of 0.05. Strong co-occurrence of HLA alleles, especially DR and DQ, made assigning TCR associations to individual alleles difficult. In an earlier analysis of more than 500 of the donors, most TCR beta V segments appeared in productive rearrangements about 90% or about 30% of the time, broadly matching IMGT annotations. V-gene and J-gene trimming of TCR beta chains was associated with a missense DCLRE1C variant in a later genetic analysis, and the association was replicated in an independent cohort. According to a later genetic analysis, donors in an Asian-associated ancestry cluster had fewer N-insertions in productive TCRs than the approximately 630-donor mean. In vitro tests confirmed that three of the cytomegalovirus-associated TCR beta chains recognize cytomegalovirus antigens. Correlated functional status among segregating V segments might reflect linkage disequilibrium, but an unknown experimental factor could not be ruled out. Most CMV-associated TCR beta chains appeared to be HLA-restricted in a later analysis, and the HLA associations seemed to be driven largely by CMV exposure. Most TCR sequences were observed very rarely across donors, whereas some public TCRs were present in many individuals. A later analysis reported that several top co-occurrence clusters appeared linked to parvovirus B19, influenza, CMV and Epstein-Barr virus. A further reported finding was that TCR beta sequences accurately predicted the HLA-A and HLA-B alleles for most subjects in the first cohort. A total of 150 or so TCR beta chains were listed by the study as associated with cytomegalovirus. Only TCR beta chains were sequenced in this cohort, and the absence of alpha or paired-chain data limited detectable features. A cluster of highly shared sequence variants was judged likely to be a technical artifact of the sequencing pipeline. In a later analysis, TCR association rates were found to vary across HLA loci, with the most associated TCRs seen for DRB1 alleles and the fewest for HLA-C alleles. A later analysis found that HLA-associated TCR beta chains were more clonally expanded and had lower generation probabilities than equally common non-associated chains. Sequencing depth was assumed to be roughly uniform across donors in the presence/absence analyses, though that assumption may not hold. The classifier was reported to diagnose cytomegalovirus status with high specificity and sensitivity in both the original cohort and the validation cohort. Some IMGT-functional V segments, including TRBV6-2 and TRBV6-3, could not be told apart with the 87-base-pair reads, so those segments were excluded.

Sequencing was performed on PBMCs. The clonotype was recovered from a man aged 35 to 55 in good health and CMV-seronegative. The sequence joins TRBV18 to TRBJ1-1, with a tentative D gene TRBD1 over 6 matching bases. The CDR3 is CASSLSSRPGGAANTEAFF. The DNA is TGTGCCAGCTCACTAAGTTCTCGTCCGGGGGGGGCAGCGAACACTGAAGCTTTCTTT.